A single sample gave rise to the 19 T cell receptor beta chains below, sequenced in a study of beta chain features in type 1 diabetes. The isolated RNA, all of it, was reverse transcribed, so expressed TCRB transcripts were what got sequenced. Produced via immunoSEQ multiplex PCR; TCRdb's table is partial and in-frame only. The data contain about 150,000 clones, around 9.3% of them seen just once; the ten biggest clones take up roughly 1.3%. Sequenced material: naive CD4+ T cells from blood. These receptors all stem from a man between 18 and 29 years old in good health.

This clone turned up a few times. The gene calls are TRBV30 and TRBJ2-2; D ambiguous. The CDR3 runs to 13 residues. CDR1 GTSNPN and CDR2 SVGIG come from the germline V gene (reference sequence). V gave up 1 base and J gave up 7 bases, with 10 bases separating them. The CDR3 DNA reads as TGTGCCTGGAGTGGGCAAGTTAACGGGGAGCTGTTTTTT. Its translation is CAWSGQVNGELFF.

The chain recombines TRBV7-2 with TRBJ1-2; D gene ambiguous. The CDR3 has 13 amino acids. Between the trimmed V and J ends, which lost 1 base and 7 bases, there was a span of 10 bases. Per the germline V gene, CDR1 is SGHTA and CDR2 is FQGNSA. The CDR3 sequence is CASSLVRESGYTF. In DNA form, the CDR3 reads TGTGCCAGCAGCTTAGTACGGGAGAGTGGCTACACCTTC.

This clone was counted ten times or more. J is TRBJ2-1 and V is TRBV18, with D possibly being TRBD2 (6 bases). The V end lost 3 bases, the J end lost 0 bases, and 9 bases lay between the germline ends. From germline, CDR1 is KGHSH and CDR2 LQKENI. This CDR3 comprises 15 residues. The CDR3 region has the DNA TGTGCCAGCTCACCGGGACTCAGCTCCTACAATGAGCAGTTCTTC. Translation gives CASSPGLSSYNEQFF.

This clone was recorded many times. The gene calls are TRBV29-1 and TRBJ2-2, with D tentatively TRBD1 (6 bases). Germline CDR1 SQVTM, CDR2 ANQGSEA. The V end was cut by 4 bases, the J end by 0 bases, with 9 bases between. This CDR3 contains 14 residues. The CDR3: CSVATGANTGELFF. The CDR3 DNA reads as TGCAGCGTTGCGACAGGAGCGAACACCGGGGAGCTGTTTTTT.

This chain connects TRBV9 to TRBJ2-7; 12 nucleotides align to TRBD1. The CDR3 contains 15 residues. After removal of 4 bases from V and 4 bases from J, the junction contained 6 bases not matched to a gene. The germline V gene encodes CDR1 SGDLS and CDR2 YYNGEE. The CDR3 is CASSPRDRGHYEQYF. CDR3 nucleotides: TGTGCCAGCAGCCCCCGGGACAGGGGGCATTACGAGCAGTACTTC.

V gene TRBV7-7 combines with J gene TRBJ2-5; 15 bases are shared with TRBD2. The germline gives CDR1 SSHAT, CDR2 FNYEAQ (reference sequence). V gave up 5 bases and J gave up 5 bases; unmatched junction bases: 3. The CDR3 consists of 15 residues. The CDR3: CASSHGTSGGETQYF. The CDR3 coding sequence is TGTGCCAGCAGCCACGGGACTAGCGGGGGGGAGACCCAGTACTTC.

The chain joins TRBV28 to TRBJ2-5; 9 bases fit TRBD1. The J call may be incorrect, as the DNA end agrees better with TRBJ2-7. CDR3 length: 14 amino acids. Germline CDR1 is MDHEN and CDR2 is SYDVKM. CDR3: CASGPGTGKYEQYF. As DNA, the CDR3 is TGTGCCAGCGGCCCCGGGACAGGGAAGTACGAGCAGTACTTC.

V gene TRBV7-3 combines with J gene TRBJ2-5; unclear D gene. CDR1 and CDR2 from the germline V gene are SGHTA and FQGTGA. The V end was cut by 5 bases, the J end by 4 bases, with 14 bases between. This CDR3 has 14 amino acids. CDR3 coding DNA: TGTGCCAGCAGCCCCTCGGGTACTGCAGAGACCCAGTACTTC. This sequence encodes CASSPSGTAETQYF.

This clone has only a few counts. The CDR3 loop reads CASSLDRGGNSPLHF. CDR3 DNA: TGTGCCAGCAGCTTAGATCGGGGGGGTAATTCACCCCTCCACTTT. This chain connects TRBV7-2 to TRBJ1-6; a weak D match, TRBD1 (5 bases). There are 15 residues in the CDR3. Germline loops: CDR1 SGHTA, CDR2 FQGNSA. Trimming shortened V by 1 base and J by 6 bases, and 10 bases separated the two germline ends.

This clone was seen more than once but under ten times. This sequence joins TRBV7-9 and TRBJ2-3; TRBD2 aligns across 9 bases. The CDR3 has 14 amino acids. Losses at the gene ends were 7 bases for V and 3 bases for J; bases not matched to a gene: 5. The germline gives CDR1 SEHNR, CDR2 FQNEAQ (reference sequence). The CDR3 DNA reads as TGTGCCAGCATCCTTGCGGGGGGGACAGATACGCAGTATTTT. Amino acids: CASILAGGTDTQYF.

This clone showed up just a few times. V is TRBV7-8 and J is TRBJ2-7, with D possibly matching TRBD1 (5 bases). Trimming took 6 bases from V and 3 from J, leaving 12 bases between them. The CDR3 loop spans 13 amino acids. Germline V gives CDR1 SGHVS, CDR2 FQNEAQ. CDR3 nucleotides: TGTGCCAGCAGGGGCAGGACATTCTACGAGCAGTACTTC. It yields the protein CASRGRTFYEQYF.

This clone was seen only a few times. This CDR3 reads CASSPGGQGTDTQYF. The CDR3 bases are TGTGCCAGCTCACCGGGGGGACAGGGCACAGATACGCAGTATTTT. This chain joins TRBV18 and TRBJ2-3, with 8 bases matching TRBD1. Germline V gene sequence: CDR1 KGHSH, CDR2 LQKENI. This CDR3 spans 15 amino acids. The junction had 3 bases not matched to a gene; V was cut back by 3 bases and J by 1 base.

V is TRBV7-6 and J is TRBJ2-3; the match to TRBD2 covers 12 bases. Germline V CDR1 and CDR2: SGHVS, FNYEAQ. This CDR3 has 18 residues. J lost 0 bases, V lost 5 bases, and 9 bases had no gene match. The CDR3: CASSLRTSGATSTDTQYF. As DNA, the CDR3 is TGTGCCAGCAGCCTGAGGACTAGCGGGGCTACTAGCACAGATACGCAGTATTTT.

J is TRBJ2-1 and V is TRBV7-8; no clear D gene. Trimming pared 4 bases from V and 2 bases from J, leaving 6 bases between. Germline lookup yields CDR1 SGHVS and CDR2 FQNEAQ. The CDR3 is 13 residues long. CDR3 sequence: CASSWQAYNEQFF. Written as DNA, the CDR3 is TGTGCCAGCAGCTGGCAGGCCTACAATGAGCAGTTCTTC.

CDR3 loop: CASSYGTAENIQYF. The DNA of the CDR3 is TGTGCCAGCAGTTATGGGACAGCAGAAAACATTCAGTACTTC. This rearrangement joins TRBV6-5 to TRBJ2-4, with 7 nucleotides matching TRBD1. J was trimmed by 5 bases and V by 3 bases; bases with no gene match: 4. CDR1 and CDR2 from the germline V gene are MNHEY and SVGAGI. This CDR3 has 14 amino acids.

This chain links TRBV5-1 with TRBJ2-1; tentative D call: TRBD2 (7 bases). This CDR3 is built from 16 residues. CDR1 SGHRS and CDR2 YFSETQ come from the germline V gene. With 4 bases removed from V and 5 bases from J, the gap between germline ends came to 19 bases. Written as DNA, the CDR3 is TGCGCCAGCAGCCCCCGAGGCGGGGGCATAAACAATGAGCAGTTCTTC. This encodes CASSPRGGGINNEQFF.

This clone was found a few times. This CDR3 is CASSPVEETQYF. CDR3 nucleotides: TGTGCCAGCAGCCCGGTGGAAGAGACCCAGTACTTC. The genes are TRBV6-1 and TRBJ2-5; no reliable D call. The germline V gene has CDR1 MNHNS and CDR2 SASEGT. The CDR3 has 12 amino acids. Trimming shortened V by 6 bases and J by 3 bases, and 8 bases separated the two germline ends.

V usage is TRBV6-6 and J usage is TRBJ1-4, with 8 bases matching TRBD1. Germline CDR1 reads MNHNY; CDR2 reads SVGAGI (reference sequence). J gave up 4 bases and V 8 bases, and 9 bases lay outside the gene matches. The length of the CDR3 is 15 residues. This CDR3 is CASASRGLVNEKLFF. The CDR3 nucleotides read TGTGCCAGCGCTAGCAGGGGGCTAGTTAATGAAAAACTGTTTTTT.

The CDR3 nucleotides are TGTGCCAGCTCACCGGCGGGGGGCCTCTACGAGCAGTACTTC. It translates to CASSPAGGLYEQYF. The rearrangement joins TRBV18 to TRBJ2-7; 8 bases fit TRBD2. CDR1 is KGHSH and CDR2 is LQKENI in the germline V gene. V shed 3 bases, J shed 3 bases, and the junction held 4 bases outside the gene matches. This CDR3 comprises 14 residues.